The source of this T cell receptor beta chain is a study of PD-L1 blockade in urothelial cancer. The wider study: Treatment start was followed by blood analysis at 3 weeks (second dose) and again at 6 weeks. Blood samples had a median of roughly 140,000 T cells, approximately 83,000 unique TCRs, and clonality roughly 0.08. General observations from the study: The study found that durable-benefit patients expanded tumor-associated blood clones more at 3 weeks.

Germline V gene sequence: CDR1 SGHAT, CDR2 FQNNGV. CDR3 length equals 12 residues. V was pared by 4 bases and J by 5 bases, with 8 bases between. Only in-frame clones appear in the TCRdb table, and some are missing; sequencing was by immunoSEQ multiplex PCR. The sample comprises fewer than 90,000 clones, about 91% of which are singletons, and approximately 0.89% rests with the top ten. Regarding time point: peripheral blood 6 weeks after treatment start. A total of 1 to 8 samples per patient were collected pretreatment and on-treatment. This clone was picked up one time. Its target is not known. The specimen comprised PBMCs, sampled around atezolizumab (anti-PD-L1) treatment. The genes are TRBV11-2 and TRBJ2-5; D is ambiguous. The clonotype comes from a woman aged 80 or over with urothelial cancer. The CDR3, as DNA: TGTGCCAGCAGCTCGGCGGTGGAGACCCAGTACTTC. It codes for CASSSAVETQYF.